Sequencing of this T cell receptor beta chain was carried out in a study of OX40 agonist ivuxolimab in advanced cancers. Clones were sequenced by immunoSEQ multiplex PCR, and TCRdb holds only the in-frame ones, with some missing. Here the sample spans roughly 90,000 clones, 70% to 90% being singletons. V shed 4 bases and J 0 bases; nucleotides not matched to a gene: 0. The CDR3 consists of 15 residues. Germline CDR1 MDHEN, CDR2 SYDVKM. This material consisted of CD4+ or CD8+ T cells sorted from blood, taken in a trial of the OX40 agonist ivuxolimab. The receptor's source is an adult with an advanced solid tumor such as melanoma, head and neck, liver or kidney cancer. The V and J genes are TRBV28 and TRBJ2-6; 7 bases line up with TRBD2. For the CDR3, the DNA is TGTGCCAGCAGTTGGGGGGGCTCTGGGGCCAACGTCCTGACTTTC. Translating gives CASSWGGSGANVLTF.